These T cell receptor beta chains were read from a single sample in a study of blood T cell repertoires in COVID-19. Sequencing was performed with immunoSEQ multiplex PCR; in TCRdb, only in-frame clones are kept and a portion is missing. The repertoire holds roughly 180,000 clones, roughly 80% seen once, with roughly 17% in the top ten. Specimen: peripheral blood. All receptors derive from a man aged 55-75 years with active or convalescent COVID-19. The conserved cysteine and the conserved F or W are not part of the CDR3 here. Size is stated for part of the rows, as once, few or many counts, or as a class when the clone is expanded.

j_call	clone_size	v_call	cdr3_aa
TRBJ2-5	.	TRBV11-2	ASSPNRGGIRETQY
TRBJ1-1	.	TRBV4-1	ASSQDLTNTEAF
TRBJ2-7	.	TRBV9	ASSRTGGTLSYEQY
TRBJ1-5	once	TRBV9	ASSPGQSNQPQH
TRBJ1-1	.	TRBV19	ASSVGTGMNTEAF
TRBJ1-1	.	TRBV19	ASSNPGQAINQAF
TRBJ1-2	.	TRBV7-2	ASSLQSGQGGGYGYT
TRBJ2-2	.	TRBV5-1	ASRYPGQGNTGELF
TRBJ2-1	.	TRBV7-9	ASSPRQGTSGSYNEQF
TRBJ2-3	once	TRBV18	ASSPLRTGSTDTQY
TRBJ1-5	.	TRBV18	ASSPPGQGGQPQH
TRBJ1-1	.	TRBV7-2	ASSRQVNTEAF
TRBJ1-5	.	TRBV27	ASRGVLSNQPQH
TRBJ2-2	few	TRBV12-5	AWGPGELF
TRBJ2-3	.	TRBV27	ASSFAPPGDTQY
TRBJ1-2	.	TRBV11-1	ASSSRQGWLYGYT
TRBJ1-1	few	TRBV11-2	ASSPRTGSLEAF
TRBJ2-5	few	TRBV7-9	ASSRDYDETQY
TRBJ1-2	.	TRBV5-5	ASSAAPHYGYT
TRBJ1-1	.	TRBV5-1	ASSSTYLGQVNTEAF
TRBJ2-1	once	TRBV29-1	SAEGGPRYNEQF
TRBJ1-4	.	TRBV28	ASSLSLAGETEKLF
TRBJ2-4	.	TRBV27	ASSLRDGNIQY
TRBJ1-2	.	TRBV27	ASSLQGGGGYT
TRBJ2-5	.	TRBV25-1	ASSDGSLGGETQY
TRBJ2-1	.	TRBV10-3	AISAVQGAQDEQF
TRBJ1-4	.	TRBV28	ASSLGLQLTNEKLF
TRBJ1-2	.	TRBV7-9	ASSPGSGYGYT
TRBJ2-3	.	TRBV29-1	SVPRLADTQY
TRBJ2-3	.	TRBV29-1	SVDSGADTQY
TRBJ1-1	.	TRBV5-1	ASSAEGTEAF
TRBJ2-1	.	TRBV6-6	ASSSPGLRIGEQF
TRBJ2-3	few	TRBV21-1	ASSNKGANTDTQY
TRBJ1-1	.	TRBV5-1	ASSSGTTVNTEAF
TRBJ1-6	.	TRBV11-3	ARAGQGVSSYNSPLH
TRBJ2-1	.	TRBV24-1	ATSPRAGEREASSYNEQF
TRBJ2-5	.	TRBV18	ASSPPLRTGSETQY
TRBJ1-4	.	TRBV10-3	AISEDSRREKLF
TRBJ2-1	.	TRBV7-2	ASSLAASGGDNEQF
TRBJ1-3	few	TRBV24-1	ATSDSRSLGNTIY
TRBJ2-5	.	TRBV5-6	ASSLAQGSGQETQY
TRBJ2-5	few	TRBV12-3/TRBV12-4	ASSGDSQETQY
TRBJ1-6	.	TRBV6-1	ASSATGGLGSSYNSPLH
TRBJ1-1	.	TRBV5-1	ASSLVRGNTEAF
TRBJ2-1	.	TRBV7-2	ASSLVGLATENEQF
TRBJ2-7	few	TRBV3-1/TRBV3-2	ASSQVAPRGEQY
TRBJ2-1	.	TRBV11-3	ASSLDGVSYNEQF
TRBJ1-5	.	TRBV18	ASSPSQGTQPQH
TRBJ2-1	.	TRBV7-2	ASTPVSGSYNEQF
TRBJ2-7	.	TRBV7-3	ASSWGRTYEQY
TRBJ2-6	.	TRBV7-9	ASSFQGLSGANVLT
TRBJ2-7	few	TRBV19	ASGQGPSSYEQY
TRBJ2-6	once	TRBV10-3	AIGPSTGANVLT
TRBJ2-7	.	TRBV28	ASSINPELDYGEQY
TRBJ1-5	.	TRBV19	ASSIGQLNQPQH
TRBJ2-1	.	TRBV6-5	ASRKDRAANEQF
TRBJ2-5	.	TRBV5-1	ASSIKPGGAWSQETQY
TRBJ1-5	few	TRBV5-5	ASSLGRLNQPQH
TRBJ2-3	.	TRBV5-6	ASSLGGGSTDTQY
TRBJ2-7	.	TRBV29-1	SVVPDRRSYEQY